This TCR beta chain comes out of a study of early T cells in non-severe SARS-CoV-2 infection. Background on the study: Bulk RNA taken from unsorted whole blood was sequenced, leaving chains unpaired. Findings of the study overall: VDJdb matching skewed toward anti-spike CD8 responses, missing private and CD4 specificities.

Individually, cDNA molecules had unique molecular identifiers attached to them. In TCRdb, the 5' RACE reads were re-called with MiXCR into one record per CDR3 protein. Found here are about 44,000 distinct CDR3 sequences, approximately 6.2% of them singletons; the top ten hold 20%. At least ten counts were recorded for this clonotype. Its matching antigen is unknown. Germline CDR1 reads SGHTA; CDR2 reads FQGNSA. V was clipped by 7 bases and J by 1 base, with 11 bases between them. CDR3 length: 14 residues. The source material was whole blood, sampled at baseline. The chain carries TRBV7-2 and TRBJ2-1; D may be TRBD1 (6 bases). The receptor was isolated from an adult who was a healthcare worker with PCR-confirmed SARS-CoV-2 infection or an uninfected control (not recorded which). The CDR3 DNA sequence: TGTGCCAGCAACCAGGGGAATTCCTACAATGAGCAGTTCTTC. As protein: CASNQGNSYNEQFF.